The 2 T cell receptor beta chains below were found in one sample sequenced in a study of radiotherapy plus CTLA-4 blockade in lung cancer. TCRdb's copy holds only in-frame clones and misses some; the assay was immunoSEQ multiplex PCR. This sample has fewer than 55,000 clones; more than 75% occur once, and the top ten carry approximately 30%. This sample comprised peripheral blood, obtained from a patient treated with radiotherapy plus ipilimumab. The receptors shown here come from a human donor with non-small cell lung cancer whose response to radiotherapy plus ipilimumab could not be evaluated.

This clone was counted a few times. The rearrangement joins TRBV6-1 to TRBJ1-2, with 11 bases identical to TRBD1. The CDR3 contains 16 residues. The germline V gene encodes CDR1 MNHNS and CDR2 SASEGT. The junction had 10 bases not matched to a gene; V was cut back by 2 bases and J by 8 bases. CDR3 coding DNA: TGTGCCAGCAGTGAAAATTGGCAGGACAGGGGGCAGGGCTACACCTTC. Amino acid sequence: CASSENWQDRGQGYTF.

This chain links TRBV11-1 with TRBJ2-1, with TRBD2 matching over 9 bases. From germline, CDR1 is SGHAT and CDR2 FQDESV (reference sequence). V lost 3 bases, J lost 4 bases, and 4 bases stayed unmatched. The CDR3 runs to 15 residues. The CDR3: CASSFLAGPYNEQFF. The CDR3 nucleotides are TGTGCCAGCAGCTTCCTAGCGGGACCATACAATGAGCAGTTCTTC.